This T cell receptor (beta chain) was obtained from a study of quantifying T cell responses using KT2 cells. Looking at the study overall: cDNA was made from DNase-treated RNA using alpha and beta constant primers. A predetermined fluorescence threshold ended the second PCR, run as a qPCR.

Unfractionated PBMC were spiked with known numbers of KT2 clone cells. There are many counts of this clonotype. V gave up 7 bases and J gave up 4 bases; unmatched junction bases: 6. Per germline, CDR1 SQVTM and CDR2 ANQGSEA. This CDR3 has 13 residues. The cDNA 3' end received a ligated oligonucleotide with a UMI. The first PCR ran around 4 cycles with an equimolar RC1.1 and RC1.2 beta primer mix. TCRdb re-called the UMI-ligation and nested PCR reads with MiXCR, one entry per CDR3 protein. The data contain approximately 54,000 distinct CDR3 sequences, 11% of them singletons. This sequence originates from a human donor. The J gene is TRBJ2-5, the V gene TRBV29-1; 10 bases fit TRBD2. Sequenced input: PBMCs spiked with cells of the T cell clone KT2. The CDR3 here is CSAEREGPETQYF. The CDR3 DNA reads as TGCAGCGCGGAGCGGGAGGGCCCAGAGACCCAGTACTTC.